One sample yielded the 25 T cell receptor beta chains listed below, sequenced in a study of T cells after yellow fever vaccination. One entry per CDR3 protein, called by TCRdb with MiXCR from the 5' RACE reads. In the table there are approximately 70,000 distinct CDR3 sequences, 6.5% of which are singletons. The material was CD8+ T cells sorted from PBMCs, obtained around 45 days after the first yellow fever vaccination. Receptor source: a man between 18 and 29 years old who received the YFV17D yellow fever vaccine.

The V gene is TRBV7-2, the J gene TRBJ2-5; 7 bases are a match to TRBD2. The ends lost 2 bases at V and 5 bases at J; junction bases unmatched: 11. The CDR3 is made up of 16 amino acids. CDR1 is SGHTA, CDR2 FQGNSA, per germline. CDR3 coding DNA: TGTGCCAGCAGCTTAATCACGGGGGGAGAACAGGAGACCCAGTACTTC. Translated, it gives CASSLITGGEQETQYF.

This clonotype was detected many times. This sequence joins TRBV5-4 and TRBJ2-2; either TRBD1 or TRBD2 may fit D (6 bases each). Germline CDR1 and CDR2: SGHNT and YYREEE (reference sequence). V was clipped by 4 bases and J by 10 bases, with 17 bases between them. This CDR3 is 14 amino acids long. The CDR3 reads CASSPRLGGLELFF. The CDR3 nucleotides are TGTGCCAGCAGCCCTCGGTTAGGGGGGCTGGAGCTGTTTTTT.

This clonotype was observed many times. The CDR3 sequence: CAWEAGGPDTGELFF. DNA of the CDR3: TGTGCCTGGGAGGCGGGGGGGCCTGACACCGGGGAGCTGTTTTTT. This rearrangement joins TRBV5-4 to TRBJ2-2, with TRBD2 identical over 9 bases. Trimming removed 10 bases from V and 3 bases from J; junction bases left unmatched: 10. Germline values: CDR1 SGHNT, CDR2 YYREEE (reference sequence). CDR3 size: 15 residues.

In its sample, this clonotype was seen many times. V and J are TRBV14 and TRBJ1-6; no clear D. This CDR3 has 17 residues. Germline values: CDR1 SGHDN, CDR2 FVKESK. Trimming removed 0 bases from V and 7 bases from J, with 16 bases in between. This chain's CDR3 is CASSQDRTLLGNSPLHF. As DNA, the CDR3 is TGTGCCAGCAGCCAAGATAGGACCCTCCTCGGAAATTCACCCCTCCACTTT.

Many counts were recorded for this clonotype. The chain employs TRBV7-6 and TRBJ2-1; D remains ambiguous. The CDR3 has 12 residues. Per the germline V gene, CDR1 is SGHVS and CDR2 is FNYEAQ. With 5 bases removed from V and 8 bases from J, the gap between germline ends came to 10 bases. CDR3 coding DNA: TGTGCCAGCAGCCCACCATCGGATGAGCAGTTCTTC. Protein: CASSPPSDEQFF.

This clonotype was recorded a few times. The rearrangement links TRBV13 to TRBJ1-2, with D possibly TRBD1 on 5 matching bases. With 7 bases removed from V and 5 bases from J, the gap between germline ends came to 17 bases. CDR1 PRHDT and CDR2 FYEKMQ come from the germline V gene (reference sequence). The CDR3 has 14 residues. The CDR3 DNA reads TGTGCCAGCACCCTCGGGTTGGGGGTTTATGGCTACACCTTC. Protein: CASTLGLGVYGYTF.

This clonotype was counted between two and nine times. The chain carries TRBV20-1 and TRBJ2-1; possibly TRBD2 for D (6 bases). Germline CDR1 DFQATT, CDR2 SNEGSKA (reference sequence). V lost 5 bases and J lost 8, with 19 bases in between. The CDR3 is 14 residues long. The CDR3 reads CSAGSSVGNDEQFF. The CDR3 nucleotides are TGCAGTGCTGGATCTAGCGTGGGCAACGATGAGCAGTTCTTC.

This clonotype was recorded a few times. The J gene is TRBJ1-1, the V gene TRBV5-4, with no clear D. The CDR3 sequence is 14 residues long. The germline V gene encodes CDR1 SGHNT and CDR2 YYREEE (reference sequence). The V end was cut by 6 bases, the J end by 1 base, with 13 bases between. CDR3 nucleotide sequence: TGTGCCAGCACTTATAGCTTACAGAACACTGAAGCTTTCTTT. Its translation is CASTYSLQNTEAFF.

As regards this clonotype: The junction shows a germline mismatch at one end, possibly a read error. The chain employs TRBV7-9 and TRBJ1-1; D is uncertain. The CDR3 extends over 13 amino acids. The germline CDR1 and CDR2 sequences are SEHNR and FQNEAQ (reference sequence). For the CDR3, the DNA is TGTGCCAGCATCTTAGGGCCGAACACTGAAGCTTTCTTT. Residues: CASILGPNTEAFF.

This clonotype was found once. The DNA for the CDR3 is TGTGCCAGCAGCGGGACCGGCGCTACGACGTACGTC. This sequence encodes CASSGTGATTYV. The chain links TRBV21-1 to TRBJ2-7; TRBD1, the D gene given by the table, was not confirmed from the DNA. TRBV21-1 is tagged as a pseudogene. The CDR3 is 12 amino acids.

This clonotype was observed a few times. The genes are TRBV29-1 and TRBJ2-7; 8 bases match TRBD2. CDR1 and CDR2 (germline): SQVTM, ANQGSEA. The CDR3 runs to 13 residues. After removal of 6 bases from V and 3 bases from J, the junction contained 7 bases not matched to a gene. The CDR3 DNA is TGCAGCGTCGATAGCGGGGTGGGCTACGAGCAGTACTTC. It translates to CSVDSGVGYEQYF.

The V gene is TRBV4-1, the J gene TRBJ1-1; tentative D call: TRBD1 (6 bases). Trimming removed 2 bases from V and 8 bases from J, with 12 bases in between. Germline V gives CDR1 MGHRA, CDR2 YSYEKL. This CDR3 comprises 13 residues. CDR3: CASSQLRTAEAFF. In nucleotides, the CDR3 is TGCGCCAGCAGCCAATTAAGGACAGCCGAAGCTTTCTTT.

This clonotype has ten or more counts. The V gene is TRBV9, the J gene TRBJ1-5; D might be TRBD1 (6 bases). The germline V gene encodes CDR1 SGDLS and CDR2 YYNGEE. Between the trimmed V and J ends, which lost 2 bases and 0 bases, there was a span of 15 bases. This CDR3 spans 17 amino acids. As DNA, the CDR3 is TGTGCCAGCAGCGTCGAAGGGGGTCCTCTTAGCAATCAGCCCCAGCATTTT. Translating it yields CASSVEGGPLSNQPQHF.

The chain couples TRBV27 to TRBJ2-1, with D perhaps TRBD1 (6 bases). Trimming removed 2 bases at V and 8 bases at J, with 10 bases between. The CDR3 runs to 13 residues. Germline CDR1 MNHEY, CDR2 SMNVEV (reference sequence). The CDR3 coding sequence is TGTGCCAGCAGTTTACAGGGGTTGCATGAGCAGTTCTTC. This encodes CASSLQGLHEQFF.

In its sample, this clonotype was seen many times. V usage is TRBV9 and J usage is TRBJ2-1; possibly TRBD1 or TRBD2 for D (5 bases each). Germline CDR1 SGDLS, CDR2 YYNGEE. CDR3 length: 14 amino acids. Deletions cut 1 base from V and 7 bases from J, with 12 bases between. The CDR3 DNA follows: TGTGCCAGCAGCGTAAGGGGACCGCCGAATGAGCAGTTCTTC. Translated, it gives CASSVRGPPNEQFF. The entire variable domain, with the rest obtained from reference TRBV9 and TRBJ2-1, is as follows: DSGVTQTPKHLITATGQRVTLRCSPRSGDLSVYWYQQSLDQGLQFLIQYYNGEERAKGNILERFSAQQFPDLHSELNLSSLELGDSALYFCASSVRGPPNEQFFGPGTRLTVL.

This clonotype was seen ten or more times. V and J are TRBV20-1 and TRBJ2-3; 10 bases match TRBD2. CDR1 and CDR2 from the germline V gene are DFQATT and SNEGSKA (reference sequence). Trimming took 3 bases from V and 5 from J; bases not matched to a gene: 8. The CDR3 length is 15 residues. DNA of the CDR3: TGCAGTGCTAGGCAGCGGGGGGGCCTAGTAGATACGCAGTATTTT. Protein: CSARQRGGLVDTQYF.

The CDR3 loop is CASSQEDYEQFF. The CDR3 nucleotides read TGTGCCAGCAGCCAGGAAGATTATGAGCAGTTCTTC. The rearrangement links TRBV11-2 to TRBJ2-1; D unclear. V lost 5 bases and J 8 bases, leaving 10 bases between the germline ends. There are 12 residues in the CDR3. Germline CDR1 and CDR2: SGHAT and FQNNGV.

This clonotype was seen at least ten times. CDR3 sequence: CASSVGQTNTGELFF. Written as DNA, the CDR3 is TGTGCCAGCAGCGTTGGACAGACGAACACCGGGGAGCTGTTTTTT. The chain has TRBV9 and TRBJ2-2, with D tentatively TRBD1 (6 bases). Between the trimmed V and J ends, which lost 2 bases and 0 bases, there was a span of 8 bases. CDR3 size: 15 residues. Germline CDR1 is SGDLS and CDR2 is YYNGEE. The variable domain in full, completed from reference TRBV9 and TRBJ2-2, reads DSGVTQTPKHLITATGQRVTLRCSPRSGDLSVYWYQQSLDQGLQFLIQYYNGEERAKGNILERFSAQQFPDLHSELNLSSLELGDSALYFCASSVGQTNTGELFFGEGSRLTVL.

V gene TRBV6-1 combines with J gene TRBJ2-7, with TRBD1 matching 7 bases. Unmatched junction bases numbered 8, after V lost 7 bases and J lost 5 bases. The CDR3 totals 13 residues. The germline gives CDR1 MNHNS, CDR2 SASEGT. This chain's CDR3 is CASNKYRGNEQYF. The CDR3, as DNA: TGTGCCAGCAACAAATACAGGGGTAACGAGCAGTACTTC.

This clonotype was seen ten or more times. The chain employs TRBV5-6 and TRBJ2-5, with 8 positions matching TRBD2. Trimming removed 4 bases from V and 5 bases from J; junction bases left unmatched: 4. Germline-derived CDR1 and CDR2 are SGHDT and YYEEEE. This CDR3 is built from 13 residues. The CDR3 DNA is TGTGCCAGCAGCACGGGCGGGGGGGAGACCCAGTACTTC. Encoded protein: CASSTGGGETQYF.

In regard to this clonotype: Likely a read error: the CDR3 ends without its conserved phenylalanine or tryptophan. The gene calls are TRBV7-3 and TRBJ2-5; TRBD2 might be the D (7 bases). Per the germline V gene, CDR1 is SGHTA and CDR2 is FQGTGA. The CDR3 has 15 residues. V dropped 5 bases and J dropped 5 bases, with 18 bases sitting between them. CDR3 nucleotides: TGTGCCAGCAGCAGAGTGGGGGGGGCTATCGAGACCCAGTACCTC. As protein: CASSRVGGAIETQYL.

The CDR3 loop reads CASGPGLSLTNYGYTF. The CDR3 DNA reads as TGTGCCAGCGGACCGGGACTCTCACTTACTAACTATGGCTACACCTTC. The chain recombines TRBV11-2 with TRBJ1-2, with TRBD1 as a possible D gene (5 bases). Germline lookup yields CDR1 SGHAT and CDR2 FQNNGV. The CDR3 is 16 residues long. The V end lost 8 bases, the J end lost 0 bases, and 19 bases lay between the germline ends.

CDR3 coding DNA: TGTGCCAGCAGACCCCCAGGGGTCTGGACCGGGGAGCTGTTTTTT. Translation: CASRPPGVWTGELFF. The V call is TRBV12-3 or TRBV12-4, the J call TRBJ2-2, with a possible D match to TRBD1 (6 bases). V was clipped by 6 bases and J by 5 bases, with 16 bases between them. The CDR3 runs to 15 residues.

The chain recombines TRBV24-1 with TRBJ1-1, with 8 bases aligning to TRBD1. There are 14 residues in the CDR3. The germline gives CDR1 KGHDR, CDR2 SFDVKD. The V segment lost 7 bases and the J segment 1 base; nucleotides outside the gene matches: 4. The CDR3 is CATRAGGENTEAFF. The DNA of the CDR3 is TGTGCCACCAGGGCAGGGGGCGAGAACACTGAAGCTTTCTTT.

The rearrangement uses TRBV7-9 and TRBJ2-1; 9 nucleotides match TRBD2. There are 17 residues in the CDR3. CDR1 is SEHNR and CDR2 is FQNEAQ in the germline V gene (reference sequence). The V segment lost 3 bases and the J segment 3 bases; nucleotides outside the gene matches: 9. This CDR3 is CASSFPSLAGYYNEQFF. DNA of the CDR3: TGTGCCAGCAGCTTCCCTTCTCTAGCGGGGTACTACAATGAGCAGTTCTTC.